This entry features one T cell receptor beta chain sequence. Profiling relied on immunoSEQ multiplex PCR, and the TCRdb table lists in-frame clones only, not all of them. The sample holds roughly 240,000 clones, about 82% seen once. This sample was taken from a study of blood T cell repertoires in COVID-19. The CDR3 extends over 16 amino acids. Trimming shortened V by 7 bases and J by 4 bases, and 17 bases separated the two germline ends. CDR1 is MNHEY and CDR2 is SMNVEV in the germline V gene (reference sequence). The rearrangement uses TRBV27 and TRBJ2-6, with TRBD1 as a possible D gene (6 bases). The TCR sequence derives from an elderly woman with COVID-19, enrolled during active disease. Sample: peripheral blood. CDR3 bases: TGTGCCAGCAAGGGGACACACAAATCGGGGGCCAACGTCCTGACTTTC. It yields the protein CASKGTHKSGANVLTF.